The 19 T cell receptor beta chains listed next were all sequenced from one sample in a study of cytotoxic CD8 clonotypes in ibrutinib-treated CLL. Clones were read by immunoSEQ multiplex PCR, and TCRdb kept only the in-frame ones, dropping some. This table holds some 200,000 clones, approximately 79% found once. The starting material was PBMCs, obtained after 12 months of ibrutinib treatment. These receptors were obtained from a human donor with chronic lymphocytic leukemia.

The chain links TRBV15 to TRBJ2-1; 8 positions agree with TRBD2. The CDR3 is 17 amino acids. Looked up from germline, CDR1 is LNHNV and CDR2 is YYDKDF (reference sequence). The V segment lost 1 base and the J segment 9 bases; nucleotides outside the gene matches: 14. The CDR3 bases are TGTGCCACCAGCAGAGGGGCTCCGACTAGCCGGGAGGGTGAGCAGTTCTTC. Translating it yields CATSRGAPTSREGEQFF.

The chain employs TRBV5-1 and TRBJ2-1, with D maybe TRBD2 (6 bases). V was pared by 3 bases and J by 8 bases, with 15 bases between. The CDR3 is 14 residues long. Germline loops: CDR1 SGHRS, CDR2 YFSETQ. Here the CDR3 DNA reads TGCGCCAGCAGCTCTCGACTAGTTGGCGATGAGCAGTTCTTC. Protein sequence: CASSSRLVGDEQFF.

The V and J genes are TRBV27 and TRBJ1-5; D is unclear. This CDR3 spans 13 amino acids. Germline CDR1 reads MNHEY; CDR2 reads SMNVEV (reference sequence). Deletions cut 7 bases from V and 4 bases from J, with 11 bases between. CDR3 bases: TGTGCCAGCAAATTGGCAGAGAATCAGCCCCAGCATTTT. Protein: CASKLAENQPQHF.

DNA of the CDR3: TGTGCCAGCAGTATTAGCGGGGGATTCTCCTACGAGCAGTACTTC. It translates to CASSISGGFSYEQYF. This chain connects TRBV6-5 to TRBJ2-7; 9 bases line up with TRBD2. This CDR3 has 15 amino acids. The V gene's germline CDR1 is MNHEY and CDR2 SVGAGI. The J segment lost 0 bases and the V segment lost 5 bases, leaving 5 bases of the junction unmatched.

This clone was seen ten or more times. The chain recombines TRBV7-9 with TRBJ2-1; 9 bases map to TRBD2. Germline CDR1 is SEHNR and CDR2 is FQNEAQ (reference sequence). The CDR3 is 15 amino acids. V gave up 5 bases and J gave up 0 bases; unmatched junction bases: 2. CDR3 sequence reads: CASSISGSSYNEQFF. CDR3 in DNA: TGTGCCAGCAGCATTAGCGGGAGCTCCTACAATGAGCAGTTCTTC.

The chain couples TRBV13 to TRBJ1-2; TRBD1 agrees at 7 bases. Losses at the gene ends were 5 bases for V and 2 bases for J; bases not matched to a gene: 5. CDR3 length equals 14 residues. Per germline, CDR1 PRHDT and CDR2 FYEKMQ (reference sequence). The CDR3 nucleotides read TGTGCCAGCAGCGCGACAGGGAACAACTATGGCTACACCTTC. It yields the protein CASSATGNNYGYTF.

The chain couples TRBV6-1 to TRBJ2-5; possibly TRBD1 or TRBD2 for D (5 bases each). The CDR3 runs 13 residues. Germline V gene lookup returns CDR1 MNHNS and CDR2 SASEGT. V was pared by 7 bases and J by 2 bases, with 11 bases between. CDR3 residues: CASITGPQETQYF. The CDR3 nucleotides are TGTGCCAGCATAACGGGGCCGCAAGAGACCCAGTACTTC.

In its sample, this clone was seen a few times. The V call is TRBV7-9, the J call TRBJ2-7, with 7 bases matching TRBD2. V lost 6 bases to trimming and J lost 0 bases; unmatched junction nucleotides: 11. Germline V lookup: CDR1 SEHNR, CDR2 FQNEAQ (reference sequence). The CDR3 spans 16 residues. The chain's CDR3 is CASRPPPLASSYEQYF. The CDR3 nucleotides read TGTGCCAGCAGGCCACCCCCACTAGCGAGCTCCTACGAGCAGTACTTC.

V usage is TRBV2 and J usage is TRBJ2-3; weak D call: TRBD2 (5 bases). The CDR3 extends over 14 amino acids. The V end was cut by 2 bases, the J end by 2 bases, with 8 bases between. CDR1 is SNHLY, CDR2 FYNNEI, per germline. CDR3 in DNA: TGTGCCAGCAGTGAAACCCTAGCCACAGATACGCAGTATTTT. It specifies CASSETLATDTQYF.

This chain connects TRBV5-4 to TRBJ1-2; 9 bases match TRBD1. With V trimmed by 3 bases and J by 6 bases, 6 bases remained unmatched. The CDR3 has 14 amino acids. Germline V CDR1 and CDR2: SGHNT, YYREEE (reference sequence). In DNA form, the CDR3 reads TGTGCCAGCAGCTATCCGGGACAGGGTGATGGCTACACCTTC. It specifies CASSYPGQGDGYTF.

J is TRBJ1-6 and V is TRBV19, with D perhaps TRBD1 (5 bases). Germline V gives CDR1 LNHDA, CDR2 SQIVND (reference sequence). V was clipped by 7 bases and J by 1 base, with 11 bases between them. This CDR3 comprises 15 residues. Written as DNA, the CDR3 is TGTGCCAGTAAGAGTGGGGGGTCCTATAATTCACCCCTCCACTTT. Encoded protein: CASKSGGSYNSPLHF.

The V gene is TRBV5-6, the J gene TRBJ2-5; 9 bases are shared with TRBD2. The J segment lost 5 bases and the V segment lost 4 bases, leaving 6 bases of the junction unmatched. There are 14 residues in the CDR3. CDR1 is SGHDT and CDR2 is YYEEEE in the germline V gene. DNA for the CDR3: TGTGCCAGCAGCGTAGCGGGGGTCGGCGAGACCCAGTACTTC. Protein: CASSVAGVGETQYF.

This chain connects TRBV5-1 to TRBJ2-3; D uncertain. Between the trimmed V and J ends, which lost 0 bases and 0 bases, there was a span of 8 bases. The germline CDR1 and CDR2 sequences are SGHRS and YFSETQ. CDR3 size: 15 residues. The DNA of the CDR3 is TGCGCCAGCAGCTTGGTTGGCTTTAGCACAGATACGCAGTATTTT. This translates into CASSLVGFSTDTQYF.

The genes are TRBV6-5 and TRBJ2-2; D remains unclear. V was pared by 2 bases and J by 8 bases, with 9 bases between. The length of the CDR3 is 13 residues. Germline assignment: CDR1 MNHEY and CDR2 SVGAGI. The CDR3 protein is CASSYRLSGELFF. DNA for the CDR3: TGTGCCAGCAGTTACAGACTTAGTGGGGAGCTGTTTTTT.

J is TRBJ1-1 and V is TRBV10-3; the match to TRBD1 covers 7 bases. J gave up 5 bases and V 10 bases, and 13 bases lay outside the gene matches. Germline assignment: CDR1 ENHRY and CDR2 SYGVKD. The length of the CDR3 is 14 residues. The CDR3 DNA reads as TGTGCCACGAGTCAACAGGGGAAAAGGACTGAAGCTTTCTTT. This codes for CATSQQGKRTEAFF.

In this sample, this clone turned up a few times. The rearrangement links TRBV2 to TRBJ1-1; 7 bases line up with TRBD1. The CDR3 contains 14 residues. Germline CDR1 is SNHLY and CDR2 is FYNNEI. V shed 4 bases and J 1 base; nucleotides not matched to a gene: 3. This CDR3 reads CASSGQGRNTEAFF. The CDR3 DNA reads TGTGCCAGCAGTGGACAGGGAAGGAACACTGAAGCTTTCTTT.

V and J are TRBV4-2 and TRBJ2-5; 7 nucleotides match TRBD2. The CDR3 consists of 16 residues. CDR1 and CDR2 (germline): LGHNA, YNFKEQ. V shed 0 bases, J shed 5 bases, and the junction held 9 bases outside the gene matches. The CDR3 loop is CASSQEVAGVMETQYF. The CDR3 DNA reads TGTGCCAGCAGCCAAGAAGTGGCGGGAGTGATGGAGACCCAGTACTTC.

The V gene is TRBV18, the J gene TRBJ2-1; 14 bases fit TRBD2. This CDR3 is built from 16 residues. Losses at the gene ends were 3 bases for V and 4 bases for J; bases not matched to a gene: 2. CDR1 KGHSH and CDR2 LQKENI come from the germline V gene. The CDR3 loop is CASSPGTSGSYNEQFF. The CDR3 DNA reads as TGTGCCAGCTCACCCGGGACTAGCGGGAGTTACAATGAGCAGTTCTTC.

The chain is built from TRBV27 and TRBJ2-7; no firm D call. The CDR3 length is 14 residues. V lost 3 bases and J lost 3, with 12 bases in between. The V gene's germline CDR1 is MNHEY and CDR2 SMNVEV (reference sequence). DNA for the CDR3: TGTGCCAGCAGTTTCATGGGATCGGGCTACGAGCAGTACTTC. It yields the protein CASSFMGSGYEQYF.